Listed here are 13 T cell receptor beta chains from one sample, sequenced in a study of blood T cell repertoires in COVID-19. This table comes from immunoSEQ multiplex PCR, and its TCRdb copy is limited to in-frame clones, with some not included. The sample yields hundreds of thousands of clones, about 80% seen once. The sequencing input was peripheral blood. These receptors were collected from a woman aged 80 or over with acute or convalescent COVID-19.

The chain couples TRBV2 to TRBJ2-7; 11 nucleotides match TRBD1. V was pared by 0 bases and J by 6 bases, with 7 bases of the junction left unmatched. The CDR3 is made up of 16 amino acids. Germline assignment: CDR1 SNHLY and CDR2 FYNNEI. The CDR3 loop is CASSEAPPGQGGEQYF. CDR3 DNA: TGTGCCAGCAGTGAAGCTCCCCCGGGACAGGGGGGCGAGCAGTACTTC.

The rearrangement uses TRBV7-2 and TRBJ2-5, with 9 bases that match TRBD1. CDR3 length equals 14 residues. Germline values: CDR1 SGHTA, CDR2 FQGNSA. With V trimmed by 5 bases and J by 5 bases, 6 bases remained unmatched. CDR3 protein: CASSTQGAIETQYF. CDR3 DNA: TGTGCCAGCAGCACACAGGGGGCCATTGAGACCCAGTACTTC.

The CDR3 reads CASSSDRGWNTEAFF. CDR3 DNA: TGTGCCAGCAGTTCGGACAGGGGCTGGAACACTGAAGCTTTCTTT. The chain combines TRBV28 with TRBJ1-1; 9 bases are shared with TRBD1. Germline V gene lookup returns CDR1 MDHEN and CDR2 SYDVKM. V shed 4 bases and J 1 base; nucleotides not matched to a gene: 4. CDR3 length: 15 residues.

The gene calls are TRBV9 and TRBJ1-6; tentatively, D is TRBD1 (6 bases). V gave up 3 bases and J gave up 0 bases, with 10 bases separating them. There are 16 residues in the CDR3. The germline gives CDR1 SGDLS, CDR2 YYNGEE. The CDR3 loop reads CASSEQGSSYNSPLHF. CDR3 bases: TGTGCCAGCAGCGAGCAGGGGAGCTCCTATAATTCACCCCTCCACTTT.

The V call is TRBV4-3, the J call TRBJ2-7, with 7 bases fitting TRBD1. The CDR3 runs 15 residues. CDR1 and CDR2 from the germline V gene are LGHNA and YSLEER. J lost 2 bases, V lost 3 bases, and 7 bases had no gene match. The CDR3 loop is CASSQGTGQPYEQYF. The CDR3 DNA sequence: TGCGCCAGCAGCCAGGGGACGGGACAGCCCTACGAGCAGTACTTC.

The rearrangement uses TRBV6-5 and TRBJ1-6, with a weak D call TRBD1 (5 bases). This CDR3 has 12 residues. Per the germline V gene, CDR1 is MNHEY and CDR2 is SVGAGI. The ends were cut back, 4 bases at V and 15 bases at J, with 13 bases in the middle. CDR3 nucleotide sequence: TGTGCCAGCAGTTTCCTAGGGGAGGACCTCCACTTT. This gives the protein CASSFLGEDLHF.

The chain couples TRBV5-1 to TRBJ1-2, with 7 bases aligning to TRBD1. J lost 6 bases, V lost 1 base, and 9 bases had no gene match. CDR3 length equals 15 residues. CDR1 is SGHRS, CDR2 YFSETQ, per germline. The CDR3: CASSLWVTGTDGYTF. The CDR3 DNA is TGCGCCAGCAGCTTGTGGGTGACCGGGACAGATGGCTACACCTTC.

The chain joins TRBV7-2 to TRBJ1-5; D unclear. V was shortened by 2 bases and J by 11 bases, with 19 bases between the two germline ends. The CDR3 loop spans 15 amino acids. From germline, CDR1 is SGHTA and CDR2 FQGNSA. This CDR3 reads CASSLRPPLGSAQHF. In nucleotides, the CDR3 is TGTGCCAGCAGCTTAAGGCCCCCCCTCGGGTCAGCCCAGCATTTT. The full variable domain, completed using reference TRBV7-2 and TRBJ1-5, is GAGVSQSPSNKVTEKGKDVELRCDPISGHTALYWYRQSLGQGLEFLIYFQGNSAPDKSGLPSDRFSAERTGGSVSTLTIQRTQQEDSAVYLCASSLRPPLGSAQHFGDGTRLSIL.

This chain joins TRBV20-1 and TRBJ1-2; D ambiguous. The CDR3 spans 14 residues. V was clipped by 3 bases and J by 2 bases, with 13 bases between them. Germline V gene lookup returns CDR1 DFQATT and CDR2 SNEGSKA (reference sequence). CDR3 in DNA: TGCAGTGCTAGTCTGGTAAACTCGAACTATGGCTACACCTTC. As protein: CSASLVNSNYGYTF.

The chain combines TRBV3-1 (or the pseudogene TRBV3-2) with TRBJ2-5; 8 bases map to TRBD2. Looked up from germline, CDR1 is LGHDT and CDR2 is YNNKEL (reference sequence). Trimming took 1 base from V and 1 from J; bases not matched to a gene: 8. The CDR3 length is 17 residues. CDR3 sequence reads: CASSQAGLAGIQETQYF. The CDR3 DNA follows: TGTGCCAGCAGCCAAGCGGGTCTAGCGGGCATCCAAGAGACCCAGTACTTC.

The chain combines TRBV18 with TRBJ2-3, with TRBD2 identical over 11 bases. V shed 4 bases and J 4 bases; nucleotides not matched to a gene: 7. This CDR3 comprises 16 residues. Germline assignment: CDR1 KGHSH and CDR2 LQKENI. This CDR3 is CASSQTSGNPADTQYF. The CDR3 DNA reads as TGTGCCAGCTCACAGACTAGCGGGAACCCCGCAGATACGCAGTATTTT.

The CDR3 region is CASSRNSGNQETQYF. Written as DNA, the CDR3 is TGCGCCAGCAGCCGGAATAGCGGGAATCAAGAGACCCAGTACTTC. The V call is TRBV5-1, the J call TRBJ2-5, with 8 bases identical to TRBD2. Germline values: CDR1 SGHRS, CDR2 YFSETQ. The CDR3 length is 15 residues. Losses at the gene ends were 4 bases for V and 2 bases for J; bases not matched to a gene: 7.

V is TRBV5-4 and J is TRBJ2-7; 7 bases match TRBD2. This CDR3 is built from 13 residues. The J segment lost 3 bases and the V segment lost 2 bases, leaving 2 bases of the junction unmatched. The germline CDR1 and CDR2 sequences are SGHNT and YYREEE (reference sequence). This chain's CDR3 is CASSLAGNYEQYF. The CDR3 DNA reads as TGTGCCAGCAGCTTAGCGGGGAACTACGAGCAGTACTTC.